This is a list of T cell receptor beta chains from one sample in a study of OX40 agonist ivuxolimab in advanced cancers. Clones were sequenced by immunoSEQ multiplex PCR, and TCRdb holds only the in-frame ones, with some missing. The sample contains 65,000 to 80,000 clones, roughly 90% of which appear only once. Sample: CD4+ or CD8+ T cells sorted from blood, taken in a trial of the OX40 agonist ivuxolimab. These receptors were obtained from an adult with an advanced solid tumor such as melanoma, head and neck, liver or kidney cancer. Both conserved end residues are part of each CDR3. A D gene is named only where the DNA matches it firmly. Size is omitted from some rows. Given values are once, few, many or a class for expanded clones.

size,D,V,J,DNA,CDR3
.,.,TRBV18,TRBJ1-1,TGTGCCAGCTCACCTCGATACAGGGAGATGAACACTGAAGCTTTCTTT,CASSPRYREMNTEAFF
.,.,TRBV2,TRBJ1-2,TGTGCCAGCAGTGAGATTATTCTTGATGGCTACACCTTC,CASSEIILDGYTF
.,.,TRBV2,TRBJ1-1,TGTGCCAGCACCCCATGGACAGCCGGGAGATCGAACACTGAAGCTTTCTTT,CASTPWTAGRSNTEAFF
once,.,TRBV4-1,TRBJ1-1,TGCGCCAGCAGCCAAATAATTTTACAGGTGGGGGACACTGAAGCTTTCTTT,CASSQIILQVGDTEAFF
.,TRBD1,TRBV7-8,TRBJ1-1,TGTGCCAGCAGCTTAGCCGGGACAGGGGGAACTGAAGCTTTCTTT,CASSLAGTGGTEAFF
.,TRBD1,TRBV19,TRBJ1-4,TGTGCCAGTAGTCCGGGACAGGGCAATGAAAAACTGTTTTTT,CASSPGQGNEKLFF
.,TRBD1,TRBV27,TRBJ2-7,TGTGCCAGCAGGTCAGACAGGGGTCGGTACGAGCAGTACTTC,CASRSDRGRYEQYF
.,.,TRBV9,TRBJ2-1,TGTGCCAGCAGCCCCACCGGGGGCCCCTACAATGAGCAGTTCTTC,CASSPTGGPYNEQFF
.,.,TRBV18,TRBJ1-2,TGTGCCAGCTCACCAGACAGCGAAGTCTATGGCTACACCTTC,CASSPDSEVYGYTF
.,.,TRBV11-2,TRBJ2-3,TGTGCCAGCAGCCTCGTAGCGTCTGACACAGATACGCAGTATTTT,CASSLVASDTDTQYF
.,TRBD1,TRBV28,TRBJ1-5,TGTGCCAGCAGAGGGACAGATTATAGCAATCAGCCCCAGCATTTT,CASRGTDYSNQPQHF
.,.,TRBV10-3,TRBJ2-2,TGTGCCATCAGTGAGTCGAGGGAGGCCGGGGAGCTGTTTTTT,CAISESREAGELFF
.,.,TRBV6-4,TRBJ2-1,TGTGCCAGCAGTGACTCATGGGGGGCTGGTAATGAGCAGTTCTTC,CASSDSWGAGNEQFF
.,TRBD1,TRBV19,TRBJ2-7,TGTGCCAGTAAGAGGACAGGCGCAGCCTACGAGCAGTACTTC,CASKRTGAAYEQYF
.,.,TRBV11-3,TRBJ2-3,TGTGCCAGCAGCTTAGGTCCCGCAGATACGCAGTATTTT,CASSLGPADTQYF
.,.,TRBV2,TRBJ1-1,TGTGCCAGCAGTGAAGGCTGGAACACTGAAGCTTTCTTC,CASSEGWNTEAFF
.,.,TRBV19,TRBJ2-7,TGTGCCAGTAGCAACGGGGCAGGGGCCTACGAGCAGTACTTC,CASSNGAGAYEQYF
.,.,TRBV7-3,TRBJ2-6,TGTGCCAGCAGCGGTGGGACACCCTTCTCTGGGGCCAACGTCCTGACTTTC,CASSGGTPFSGANVLTF
.,TRBD1,TRBV9,TRBJ2-1,TGTGCCAGCAGCGCCTGGACAGGGGGACGGGAGCAGTTCTTC,CASSAWTGGREQFF
once,TRBD2,TRBV11-2,TRBJ2-5,TGTGCCAGCAGCTTAGTTGGCGGGGGGCAGGAGACCCAGTACTTC,CASSLVGGGQETQYF
.,.,TRBV5-1,TRBJ1-1,TGCGCCAGCACCTTCGGGGGCTCTCGATACACTGAAGCTTTCTTT,CASTFGGSRYTEAFF
.,.,TRBV7-9,TRBJ2-7,TGTGCTCTAGCTTCACCAGGGAGTTACGAGCAGTACTTC,CALASPGSYEQYF
once,.,TRBV11-3,TRBJ2-7,TGTGCCAGCAGCTTAACCGGGGAGCAGTACTTC,CASSLTGEQYF
.,.,TRBV19,TRBJ1-3,TGTGCCAGTAGTATTGGGGGCTCTGGAAACACCATATATTTT,CASSIGGSGNTIYF
.,.,TRBV11-2,TRBJ1-1,TGTGCCAGCAGCTTAGGTAGAAGTAACACTGAAGCTTTCTTT,CASSLGRSNTEAFF
once,.,TRBV9,TRBJ2-1,TGTGCCAGCAGCCCCCTCGACTCCCACTACAATGAGCAGTTCTTC,CASSPLDSHYNEQFF
.,TRBD1,TRBV5-8,TRBJ2-7,TGTGCCAGCAGCTCCCCGGACAGGGTCTACGAGCAGTACTTC,CASSSPDRVYEQYF
.,.,TRBV19,TRBJ1-2,TGTGCCAGTAGTATAGGCGCATCCGAGGGTAGCAATGGCTACACCTTC,CASSIGASEGSNGYTF
few,.,TRBV5-4,TRBJ2-7,TGTGCCAGCAGCTTGGGTGGGGGCGTACGCTCCTACGAGCAGTACTTC,CASSLGGGVRSYEQYF
.,TRBD1,TRBV5-5,TRBJ1-1,TGTGCCAGCAGCCCGACAGGGATCACTGAAGCTTTCTTT,CASSPTGITEAFF
.,.,TRBV5-1,TRBJ2-7,TGCGCCAGCAGCTTGGGACCCTGGGGGGACGAGCAGTACTTC,CASSLGPWGDEQYF
.,.,TRBV7-2,TRBJ2-7,TGTGCCAGCAGCCCCAGGAGCGACTCCTACGAGCAGTACTTC,CASSPRSDSYEQYF
.,TRBD2,TRBV29-1,TRBJ2-7,TGCAGCGTGGCTCGCTCCAGCGGGAGTTACGAGCAGTACTTC,CSVARSSGSYEQYF
.,TRBD2,TRBV7-2,TRBJ2-5,TGTGCCAGCAGCTTAGTTTCTAGCGGGGGGGAGACCCAGTACTTC,CASSLVSSGGETQYF
.,TRBD2,TRBV7-2,TRBJ2-5,TGTGCCAGCAGCCCCCAGGGAGGGTTACAAGAGACCCAGTACTTC,CASSPQGGLQETQYF
.,TRBD1,TRBV7-3,TRBJ2-1,TGTGCCAGCAGCTTAAGACAGGGAATCCCCTACAATGAGCAGTTCTTC,CASSLRQGIPYNEQFF
few,.,TRBV6-6,TRBJ1-1,TGTGCCAGCAGTTACTCCGGGACACTGAACACTGAAGCTTTCTTT,CASSYSGTLNTEAFF
.,.,TRBV4-1,TRBJ1-5,TGCGCCAGCAGCCAAGAAGGGGGAGGGCCCGATCAGCCCCAGCATTTT,CASSQEGGGPDQPQHF